A single sample gave rise to the 12 T cell receptor beta chains below, sequenced in a study of beta chain features in type 1 diabetes. Of the isolated RNA, all was reverse transcribed, and so the sequenced material was expressed TCRB transcripts. The protocol was immunoSEQ multiplex PCR, while the TCRdb copy is restricted to in-frame clones and leaves out a portion. Of hundreds of thousands of clones in the sample, around 15% were seen once. The source material was naive CD4+ T cells from blood. Receptors originate from a man younger than 35 in good health.

This clone has only a few counts. The chain has TRBV7-3 and TRBJ2-7; tentatively, D is TRBD1 (5 bases). Trimming took off 2 bases at V and 5 bases at J, with 10 bases between the two ends. CDR1 SGHTA and CDR2 FQGTGA come from the germline V gene. This CDR3 is built from 13 residues. This CDR3 is CASSLGRVNEQYF. The CDR3 DNA sequence: TGTGCCAGCAGCTTAGGCAGGGTCAACGAGCAGTACTTC.

This clone was detected a few times. The chain is built from TRBV6-6 and TRBJ2-1; D may correspond to TRBD1 or TRBD2 (5 bases each). The V end was cut by 0 bases, the J end by 7 bases, with 7 bases between. Germline assignment: CDR1 MNHNY and CDR2 SVGAGI (reference sequence). CDR3 length: 13 amino acids. CDR3 sequence reads: CASSYSGVNEQFF. The CDR3 DNA reads as TGTGCCAGCAGTTACTCGGGGGTGAATGAGCAGTTCTTC.

The V gene is TRBV18, the J gene TRBJ2-1, with no clear D. Trimming stripped 1 base from V and 0 bases from J, with 10 bases between. CDR3 length: 16 amino acids. From germline, CDR1 is KGHSH and CDR2 LQKENI. This CDR3 is CASSPQGSSSYNEQFF. CDR3 nucleotide sequence: TGTGCCAGCTCACCACAGGGTTCGAGCTCCTACAATGAGCAGTTCTTC.

J is TRBJ1-1 and V is TRBV7-2; D remains unclear. Germline loops: CDR1 SGHTA, CDR2 FQGNSA. Trimming took off 4 bases at V and 12 bases at J, with 18 bases between the two ends. The CDR3 length is 13 residues. In DNA form, the CDR3 reads TGTGCCAGCAGCTCCTATCGGGATTCAGTAACTTTCTTT. Amino acids: CASSSYRDSVTFF.

The chain couples TRBV5-1 to TRBJ2-7, with TRBD1 matching 8 bases. Losses at the gene ends were 4 bases for V and 6 bases for J; bases not matched to a gene: 12. The CDR3 runs 15 residues. Germline loops: CDR1 SGHRS, CDR2 YFSETQ. The CDR3 DNA reads TGCGCCAGCAGCCTCCTGCCAGGACAGGGTACCGAGCAGTACTTC. This codes for CASSLLPGQGTEQYF.

This clone was detected a few times. The sample carries other DNA sequences with the same CDR3. V gene TRBV9 combines with J gene TRBJ2-5, with D uncertain. V lost 0 bases to trimming and J lost 2 bases, with 8 bases between them. This CDR3 has 14 amino acids. Germline loops: CDR1 SGDLS, CDR2 YYNGEE. CDR3 residues: CASSVEPEQETQYF. DNA of the CDR3: TGTGCCAGCAGCGTAGAGCCAGAACAAGAGACCCAGTACTTC.

In this sample, this clone turned up a few times. The V gene is TRBV29-1, the J gene TRBJ2-1, with 9 bases that match TRBD1. The CDR3 has 14 residues. Germline V gives CDR1 SQVTM, CDR2 ANQGSEA. The junction had 7 bases not matched to a gene; V was cut back by 6 bases and J by 4 bases. The CDR3, as DNA: TGCAGCGTGGTCGGGACAGGGAGTTACAATGAGCAGTTCTTC. It is translated as CSVVGTGSYNEQFF.

This chain connects TRBV7-3 to TRBJ2-1, with TRBD2 matching 8 bases. From germline, CDR1 is SGHTA and CDR2 FQGTGA. CDR3 length equals 13 residues. The V and J ends lost 5 bases and 9 bases, in that order; junction bases with no gene match: 6. CDR3 bases: TGTGCCAGCAGCCCCGGGACTAGGCTTGAGCAGTTCTTC. Residues: CASSPGTRLEQFF. Full variable domain (rest looked up from reference TRBV7-3 and TRBJ2-1): GAGVSQTPSNKVTEKGKYVELRCDPISGHTALYWYRQSLGQGPEFLIYFQGTGAADDSGLPNDRFFAVRPEGSVSTLKIQRTERGDSAVYLCASSPGTRLEQFFGPGTRLTVL.

Written as DNA, the CDR3 is TGTGCCAGCAGAATGAGACGCCCATCCACAGATACGCAGTATTTT. It specifies CASRMRRPSTDTQYF. The chain couples TRBV6-5 to TRBJ2-3, with D unclear. The CDR3 totals 15 residues. Per germline, CDR1 MNHEY and CDR2 SVGAGI. Trimming cost V 6 bases and J 2 bases, with 15 bases left between them.

The chain uses TRBV13 and TRBJ2-4; D perhaps matches TRBD1 (6 bases). The germline CDR1 and CDR2 sequences are PRHDT and FYEKMQ (reference sequence). Trimming stripped 1 base from V and 3 bases from J, with 10 bases between. The CDR3 spans 15 residues. CDR3 sequence reads: CASSLAGVYKNIQYF. The CDR3 region has the DNA TGTGCCAGCAGCTTAGCAGGGGTTTACAAAAACATTCAGTACTTC.

V gene TRBV7-2 combines with J gene TRBJ2-2; tentative D call: TRBD2 (6 bases). This CDR3 region has 17 residues. V shed 6 bases and J shed 0 bases, with 17 bases lying between them. The germline CDR1 and CDR2 sequences are SGHTA and FQGNSA. CDR3 in DNA: TGTGCCAGCAGGAAGGGGTTAGCGGCCGCGAACACCGGGGAGCTGTTTTTT. Translated, it gives CASRKGLAAANTGELFF.

This clone has a handful of counts. V usage is TRBV5-4 and J usage is TRBJ2-7, with D perhaps TRBD1 (5 bases). Germline CDR1 and CDR2: SGHNT and YYREEE (reference sequence). The V and J ends lost 4 bases and 9 bases respectively, with 17 bases between them. The CDR3 covers 13 residues. The CDR3 coding sequence is TGTGCCAGCAGCGCCGAACAGGCCATGGGGCAGTACTTC. It yields the protein CASSAEQAMGQYF.